This TCR beta chain stems from a study of shared clonotypes between healthy human individuals. This CDR3 is built from 16 residues. The trim removed 6 bases at V and 3 bases at J, leaving 11 bases unmatched. Germline V CDR1 and CDR2: MNHEY, SMNVEV (reference sequence). Original methodology: Junction-only immunoSEQ data arrived without quality scores, meaning filtering differed. Some clones are missing from TCRdb's copy, which holds only in-frame ones; the method was immunoSEQ multiplex PCR. V, J and clone size were drawn from that table, and D and trimming were deduced from the DNA. The sample has millions of clones, about 95% seen once. In the naive CD8 group, cells lacked CD45RO and were positively selected for CCR7, so terminally differentiated effector memory CD45RA+ cells were left out. Nashville, Tennessee was home to all donors, who were Caucasian adults.

The J gene is TRBJ1-3, the V gene TRBV27; 7 bases fit TRBD1. This TCR came from a man aged 18 to 35 in good health. The sample was naive CD8+ T cells sorted from blood. CDR3 residues: CASSHNRGEVGNTIYF. CDR3 bases: TGTGCCAGCAGCCATAACAGGGGTGAGGTTGGAAACACCATATATTTT.